These T cell receptor beta chains were read from a single sample in a study of CD8 T cells in Susac syndrome. TCRdb passed the immunoSEQ multiplex PCR reads through MiXCR, listing each CDR3 protein once. The table records tens of thousands of distinct CDR3 sequences, approximately 94% of them present only once. Sequenced material: CD8+ T cells from PBMCs. The receptors stem from a human donor with Susac syndrome. The CDR3 runs from the conserved cysteine through the conserved F or W. A D gene is named only where the DNA matches it firmly. Clone size is shown for a subset of rows, as once, few, many or a class of expanded clone.

j_call: TRBJ1-2; clone_size: few; d_call: TRBD1; v_call: TRBV27; cdr3_nt: TGTGCCAGCAGTTCACAGGGGGCGGGTTATGGCTACACCTTC; cdr3_aa: CASSSQGAGYGYTF
j_call: TRBJ1-1; clone_size: -; d_call: -; v_call: TRBV18; cdr3_nt: TGTGCCAGCTCACCAGGGAACACTGAAGCTTTCTTT; cdr3_aa: CASSPGNTEAFF
j_call: TRBJ1-1; clone_size: -; d_call: -; v_call: TRBV20-1; cdr3_nt: TGCAGTGCTAGAGATCTGGAAGGGAACACTGAAGCTTTCTTT; cdr3_aa: CSARDLEGNTEAFF
j_call: TRBJ1-5; clone_size: -; d_call: -; v_call: TRBV9; cdr3_nt: TGTGCCAGCAGCGGCCGCCCCGCGGCCATGGGGCAGCCCCAGCATTTT; cdr3_aa: CASSGRPAAMGQPQHF
j_call: TRBJ2-5; clone_size: -; d_call: -; v_call: TRBV15; cdr3_nt: TGTGCCACCAGCAGAGCGGGGCCACAAGAGACCCAGTACTTC; cdr3_aa: CATSRAGPQETQYF
j_call: TRBJ2-2; clone_size: -; d_call: -; v_call: TRBV5-6; cdr3_nt: TGTGCCAGCAGCTTGGGACTGCCCACCGGGGAGCTGTTTTTT; cdr3_aa: CASSLGLPTGELFF
j_call: TRBJ2-7; clone_size: -; d_call: -; v_call: TRBV12-3/TRBV12-4; cdr3_nt: TGTGCCAGCAGTCCCCAGTTATCCTCCGAGCAGTACTTC; cdr3_aa: CASSPQLSSEQYF
j_call: TRBJ2-1; clone_size: -; d_call: -; v_call: TRBV15; cdr3_nt: TGTGCCACCAGCAGCCTCCACCAGAGCTCCTACAATGAGCAGTTCTTC; cdr3_aa: CATSSLHQSSYNEQFF
j_call: TRBJ2-7; clone_size: few; d_call: -; v_call: TRBV5-1; cdr3_nt: TGCGCCAGCCGGGACAACTCCTACGAGCAGTACTTC; cdr3_aa: CASRDNSYEQYF
j_call: TRBJ2-7; clone_size: -; d_call: TRBD2; v_call: TRBV2; cdr3_nt: TGTGCCAAGACTAGCGGAGTCTACGAGCAGTACTTC; cdr3_aa: CAKTSGVYEQYF